One sample yielded the 21 T cell receptor beta chains listed below, sequenced in a study of vaccination and CD4 T cells after COVID-19. Sequence data for DNA of cultured CD4+ T cells were generated by the Oncomine TCR Beta short-read assay. TCRdb passed the PCR reads through MiXCR, listing each CDR3 protein once. The data contain about 16,000 distinct CDR3 sequences, around 61% of them singletons. Treatment defined: approximately nine-day PBMC culture with coronavirus spike peptide pools or control peptides (ViraFEST assay). No antigen has been assigned to these receptors. The material sequenced was CD4+ T cells from blood, cultured in vitro. These receptor sequences come from a human donor who had recovered from COVID-19.

V and J are TRBV19 and TRBJ1-1; D is ambiguous. The ends were cut back, 0 bases at V and 5 bases at J, with 13 bases in the middle. Germline-derived CDR1 and CDR2 are LNHDA and SQIVND (reference sequence). The CDR3 extends over 15 amino acids. The DNA of the CDR3 is TGTGCCAGTAGTATAGAGATCAATGCTCCGACTGAAGCTTTCTTT. It is translated as CASSIEINAPTEAFF.

V usage is TRBV23-1 and J usage is TRBJ2-7; possibly TRBD1 for D (6 bases). TRBV23-1 is an open reading frame whose function is uncertain. Between the trimmed V and J ends, which lost 4 bases and 3 bases, there was a span of 16 bases. The CDR3 runs to 15 residues. CDR3 bases: TGCGCCAGCAGTCCCCTTTCAGGGGAAGGCTACGAGCAGTACTTC. This sequence encodes CASSPLSGEGYEQYF.

The J gene is TRBJ1-1, the V gene TRBV7-2; D gene uncertain. Germline CDR1 and CDR2: SGHTA and FQGNSA. V lost 1 base to trimming and J lost 1 base, with 7 bases between them. The CDR3 has 14 residues. CDR3 coding DNA: TGTGCCAGCAGCTTAGGAGGGCGGAACACTGAAGCTTTCTTT. This gives the protein CASSLGGRNTEAFF.

The J gene is TRBJ1-5, the V gene TRBV7-9; no firm D call. This CDR3 has 13 amino acids. CDR1 is SEHNR, CDR2 FQNEAQ, per germline (reference sequence). The V gene lost 5 bases and the J gene lost 5 bases, with 10 bases spanning the gap. The CDR3 loop reads CASSPTGYQPQHF. The CDR3 nucleotides read TGTGCCAGCAGCCCCACTGGGTATCAGCCCCAGCATTTT.

In this sample, this clonotype turned up a few times. The chain uses TRBV20-1 and TRBJ1-2; D may be TRBD1 (6 bases). The CDR3 contains 12 residues. Looked up from germline, CDR1 is DFQATT and CDR2 is SNEGSKA (reference sequence). The germline V and J ends were trimmed by 6 bases and 5 bases, with 13 bases remaining between them. The CDR3 DNA reads TGCAGTGCAACCGGACAGTTTTATGGCTACACCTTC. Protein product: CSATGQFYGYTF.

This clonotype was seen a handful of times. The V call is TRBV15, the J call TRBJ1-4; the match to TRBD1 covers 7 bases. Looked up from germline, CDR1 is LNHNV and CDR2 is YYDKDF (reference sequence). The CDR3 is 14 residues long. The J segment lost 3 bases and the V segment lost 3 bases, leaving 1 base of the junction unmatched. The CDR3 DNA reads TGTGCCACCAGCAGGACAGGGTCTAATGAAAAACTGTTTTTT. It translates to CATSRTGSNEKLFF.

In its sample, this clonotype was seen a few times. The rearrangement links TRBV6-1 to TRBJ1-6; D uncertain. Trimming took 5 bases from V and 7 from J, leaving 9 bases between them. The germline gives CDR1 MNHNS, CDR2 SASEGT. This CDR3 region has 13 residues. The CDR3, as DNA: TGTGCCAGCAGTACGGAACAGAATTCACCCCTCCACTTT. Protein: CASSTEQNSPLHF.

The sample holds a few counts of this clonotype. The chain employs TRBV24-1 and TRBJ1-2; D perhaps matches TRBD1 (5 bases). The length of the CDR3 is 15 residues. V lost 6 bases to trimming and J lost 4 bases, with 17 bases between them. Germline V gene lookup returns CDR1 KGHDR and CDR2 SFDVKD. The CDR3 nucleotides read TGTGCCACCAGTCCCCGGGACCCCGCGGGCTATGGCTACACCTTC. It specifies CATSPRDPAGYGYTF.

The chain carries TRBV2 and TRBJ2-5; D ambiguous. This CDR3 contains 11 residues. CDR1 is SNHLY, CDR2 FYNNEI, per germline. The V gene lost 7 bases and the J gene lost 8 bases, with 11 bases spanning the gap. The CDR3 DNA follows: TGTGCCAGCAACTTAGAGGCCACCCAGTACTTC. Residues: CASNLEATQYF.

This chain connects TRBV19 to TRBJ2-7, with unresolved D. V gave up 1 base and J gave up 0 bases, with 10 bases separating them. The CDR3 contains 15 residues. The germline CDR1 and CDR2 sequences are LNHDA and SQIVND (reference sequence). CDR3 sequence reads: CASSIGADASYEQYF. CDR3 DNA sequence: TGTGCCAGTAGTATAGGGGCGGACGCCTCCTACGAGCAGTACTTC. Using reference TRBV19 and TRBJ2-7 for the parts outside the CDR3, the full variable domain is DGGITQSPKYLFRKEGQNVTLSCEQNLNHDAMYWYRQDPGQGLRLIYYSQIVNDFQKGDIAEGYSVSREKKESFPLTVTSAQKNPTAFYLCASSIGADASYEQYFGPGTRLTVT.

There are a few counts of this clonotype. The V and J genes are TRBV7-3 and TRBJ2-2; D unresolved. V lost 2 bases and J 5 bases, leaving 6 bases between the germline ends. CDR1 is SGHTA, CDR2 FQGTGA, per germline. This CDR3 contains 13 residues. The CDR3 sequence is CASSLFGTGELFF. CDR3 DNA: TGTGCCAGCAGCTTATTCGGGACCGGGGAGCTGTTTTTT.

The chain joins TRBV6-1 to TRBJ2-2; TRBD2 might be the D (6 bases). Looked up from germline, CDR1 is MNHNS and CDR2 is SASEGT. V was cut by 8 bases and J by 0 bases, with 16 bases left in between. The length of the CDR3 is 16 residues. This CDR3 is CASYRRWGANTGELFF. CDR3 DNA: TGTGCCAGCTATCGACGATGGGGGGCGAACACCGGGGAGCTGTTTTTT.

The chain has TRBV21-1 and TRBJ2-5; the tabulated D call, TRBD1, remains unverified against the DNA. TRBV21-1 is a pseudogene segment. The CDR3 spans 13 residues. CDR3 nucleotides: TGTGCCAGCATCGGGGGACAGATGGAGACCCAGTACTTC. Translating it yields CASIGGQMETQYF.

J is TRBJ2-4 and V is TRBV6-2 or TRBV6-3, with TRBD2 matching 14 bases. Per germline, CDR1 MNHEY and CDR2 SVGEGT. The V gene end was trimmed by 4 bases and the J gene end by 9 bases; junction bases not matched to a gene: 8. CDR3 length: 16 residues. The CDR3 sequence: CASSWPRLAGGLIQYF. Here the CDR3 DNA reads TGTGCCAGCAGTTGGCCGAGACTAGCGGGAGGGCTCATTCAGTACTTC.

V and J are TRBV7-2 and TRBJ2-2; D gene uncertain. The CDR3 runs to 15 residues. Germline assignment: CDR1 SGHTA and CDR2 FQGNSA. The germline V and J ends were trimmed by 1 base and 3 bases, with 9 bases remaining between them. For the CDR3, the DNA is TGTGCCAGCAGCTTAGTTAGCACACACACCGGGGAGCTGTTTTTT. Residues: CASSLVSTHTGELFF.

This clonotype was counted between two and nine times. The V and J genes are TRBV10-1 and TRBJ2-7, with D possibly matching TRBD1 (6 bases). The CDR3 extends over 16 amino acids. V lost 5 bases, J lost 0 bases, and 17 bases lay in between. Germline assignment: CDR1 WNHNN and CDR2 SYGVQD (reference sequence). CDR3 protein: CASSRVWIQGSYEQYF. The CDR3 DNA sequence: TGCGCCAGCAGTCGAGTGTGGATACAGGGCTCCTACGAGCAGTACTTC.

This chain uses TRBV6-1 with TRBJ1-2; D is unclear. The CDR3 sequence is 13 residues long. Between the trimmed V and J ends, which lost 11 bases and 4 bases, there was a span of 17 bases. Germline lookup yields CDR1 MNHNS and CDR2 SASEGT. The CDR3 here is CASQRPGSYGYTF. Here the CDR3 DNA reads TGTGCCTCACAGCGTCCCGGGAGCTATGGCTACACCTTC.

The genes are TRBV4-2 and TRBJ1-3; 7 bases align to TRBD1. This CDR3 is 16 amino acids long. CDR1 LGHNA and CDR2 YNFKEQ come from the germline V gene. With 3 bases clipped from V and 0 bases from J, the junction kept 5 bases outside the gene matches. The CDR3 loop reads CASSQETGSSGNTIYF. The DNA for the CDR3 is TGTGCCAGCAGCCAGGAGACAGGGAGCTCTGGAAACACCATATATTTT.

The V call is TRBV5-1, the J call TRBJ2-7; D is uncertain. Germline values: CDR1 SGHRS, CDR2 YFSETQ. Trimming stripped 5 bases from V and 7 bases from J, with 13 bases between. CDR3 length: 12 residues. The CDR3 here is CASSSSAQEQYF. The CDR3 nucleotides are TGCGCCAGCAGTAGTTCGGCACAAGAGCAGTACTTC. Complete variable domain (other parts from reference TRBV5-1 and TRBJ2-7): KAGVTQTPRYLIKTRGQQVTLSCSPISGHRSVSWYQQTPGQGLQFLFEYFSETQRNKGNFPGRFSGRQFSNSRSEMNVSTLELGDSALYLCASSSSAQEQYFGPGTRLTVT.

V and J are TRBV6-1 and TRBJ1-5; D possibly corresponds to TRBD1 (5 bases). This CDR3 has 14 amino acids. Germline V gives CDR1 MNHNS, CDR2 SASEGT. V lost 1 base to trimming and J lost 5 bases, with 9 bases between them. The CDR3 DNA sequence: TGTGCCAGCAGTGAAGGGACAAGTTATCAGCCCCAGCATTTT. Protein: CASSEGTSYQPQHF.

The chain couples TRBV2 to TRBJ1-2, with TRBD1 matching 10 bases. Germline V gene sequence: CDR1 SNHLY, CDR2 FYNNEI. The CDR3 is 14 amino acids. V was pared by 7 bases and J by 6 bases, with 8 bases of the junction left unmatched. CDR3 in amino acids: CASNIDRGRDGYTF. The DNA for the CDR3 is TGTGCCAGCAATATTGACAGGGGGCGCGATGGCTACACCTTC.